The 11 T cell receptor beta chains below come from one sample, sequenced in a study of T cells in women clearing cervical HPV infection. Profiling relied on immunoSEQ multiplex PCR, and the TCRdb table lists in-frame clones only, not all of them. This sample carries about 30,000 clones, with 3.1% going to the ten biggest clones. The sample taken for sequencing was blood buffy coat. The receptors come from a woman between 18 and 70 years old with a cervical HPV16 infection that either progressed to CIN3+ or cleared (not recorded which).

Of note for this clone: The read halts 3 residues ahead of the CDR3 end, with the missing end drawn from the germline J gene. The chain joins TRBV6-2 or TRBV6-3 to TRBJ1-2; D ambiguous. Germline V gene lookup returns CDR1 MNHEY and CDR2 SVGEGT. This CDR3 contains 12 residues. The DNA read from the CDR3 is TGTGCCAGCAGTTACACACATTACGAC. Translating it yields CASSYTHYD. The entire CDR3 is CASSYTHYDYTF.

Judged by frequency, this clone is medium-sized. The read ends 3 residues shy of where the CDR3 ends; the end is completed using the germline J gene. The rearrangement joins TRBV7-8 to TRBJ2-7, with a possible D match to TRBD2 (6 bases). The CDR3 covers 15 residues. Trimming removed 0 bases at V and 1 base at J, with 10 bases between. Germline values: CDR1 SGHVS, CDR2 FQNEAQ. The CDR3 spells CASSLAEGSSYEQYF. The part of the CDR3 DNA that was read is TGTGCCAGCAGCTTAGCGGAGGGCAGTTCCTACGAG.

Worth noting for this clone: The read stops 3 residues short of the end of the CDR3; the missing end is completed from the germline J gene. The rearrangement joins TRBV20-1 to TRBJ2-3; 9 bases are shared with TRBD1. J gave up 3 bases and V 6 bases, and 10 bases lay outside the gene matches. The germline V gene encodes CDR1 DFQATT and CDR2 SNEGSKA (reference sequence). The CDR3 extends over 15 amino acids. The CDR3 reads CSAPFPGQGTDTQYF. Incomplete CDR3 DNA: TGCAGTGCCCCCTTTCCGGGACAGGGAACAGATACG.

Its frequency marks this clone as medium-sized (0.01 to 0.1%). The read ends 3 residues early relative to the CDR3; the germline J gene fills the gap. The rearrangement uses TRBV14 and TRBJ2-7; tentative D call: TRBD1 (5 bases). V lost 4 bases and J 1 base, leaving 11 bases between the germline ends. CDR1 and CDR2 (germline): SGHDN, FVKESK. The CDR3 length is 14 residues. The CDR3 DNA, read in part, is TGTGCCAGCAGCCCCTGGTCAGGGTCCTACGAG. It codes for CASSPWSGSYE. The CDR3, in full, reads CASSPWSGSYEQYF.

About this clone: The read finishes 3 residues shy of the CDR3 end, and the germline J gene is used to complete it. V is TRBV7-8 and J is TRBJ1-2, with 8 bases aligning to TRBD1. With V trimmed by 5 bases and J by 3 bases, 11 bases remained unmatched. The CDR3 runs 16 residues. Germline V gives CDR1 SGHVS, CDR2 FQNEAQ. Partial CDR3 DNA: TGTGCCAGCAGCCTAGGACAGGGCGTAATGGACTATGGC. Translating gives CASSLGQGVMDYG. The whole CDR3 sequence reads CASSLGQGVMDYGYTF.

About this clone itself: One end of the junction does not line up with germline, which may come from a read error. From the germline J gene comes the end of the CDR3, since the read stops 3 residues before it. Within the sample, other DNA sequences also encode this same CDR3. The rearrangement joins TRBV5-1 to TRBJ1-3, with D perhaps TRBD1 (6 bases). The CDR3 has 17 residues. Germline CDR1 SGHRS, CDR2 YFSETQ. The sequenced part of the CDR3 DNA is TGCGCCAGCAGCATCACTCGTCCGGGACATACTGGAAACACA. Translation gives CASSITRPGHTGNT. The full CDR3 sequence reads CASSITRPGHTGNTIYF.

With respect to this clone: Other DNA sequences in the same sample also yield this CDR3. The chain's CDR3 is CASSLQGNTIYF. Incomplete CDR3 DNA: TGTGCCAGCAGCTTGCAGGGAAACACC. The chain couples TRBV7-2 to TRBJ1-3; no clear D. The CDR3 end falls 3 residues outside the read, so it is completed with the germline J gene. The ends were cut back, 3 bases at V and 4 bases at J, with 4 bases in the middle. Germline CDR1 is SGHTA and CDR2 is FQGNSA. The CDR3 has 12 amino acids.

Concerning this clone itself: The read stops 3 residues short of the end of the CDR3; the missing end is completed from the germline J gene. The genes are TRBV24-1 and TRBJ2-7; D uncertain. The CDR3 consists of 10 residues. Trimming left V 12 bases short and J 4 bases short, with 9 bases between. Germline V gene lookup returns CDR1 KGHDR and CDR2 SFDVKD. The CDR3 bases that were read are TGTGCCCCCGGTCCATACGAG. Its protein is CAPGPYE. The complete CDR3 sequence is CAPGPYEQYF.

On this clone: The read halts 3 residues ahead of the CDR3 end, with the missing end drawn from the germline J gene. V and J are TRBV7-3 and TRBJ1-2; the D is unclear. The CDR3 contains 13 residues. The germline CDR1 and CDR2 sequences are SGHTA and FQGTGA. CDR3 sequence: CASSLSYQYDYTF. The DNA read from the CDR3 is TGTGCCAGCAGCTTATCGTATCAGTACGAC.

As to this clone: With the read ending 3 residues before the CDR3 end, the germline J gene is used to fill in that end. V usage is TRBV20-1 and J usage is TRBJ2-1, with TRBD2 identical over 11 bases. The CDR3 covers 16 residues. Germline trimming cut 2 bases from V and 7 bases from J; bases unmatched to any gene: 10. Germline values: CDR1 DFQATT, CDR2 SNEGSKA (reference sequence). CDR3 bases read: TGCAGTGCTAGAACGCAGGGACTAGCGGTCAGGAATGAG. This translates into CSARTQGLAVRNE. Given in full, the CDR3 is CSARTQGLAVRNEQFF.

With respect to this clone: The CDR3 end lies 3 residues beyond the end of the read and is filled in from the germline J gene. At the DNA level, this CDR3 is encoded by other sequences in the same sample as well. This sequence joins TRBV19 and TRBJ1-6; weak D call: TRBD1 (6 bases). The germline CDR1 and CDR2 sequences are LNHDA and SQIVND (reference sequence). V shed 3 bases and J shed 6 bases, with 15 bases lying between them. This CDR3 comprises 16 residues. This CDR3 is CASSIGGALFNSPLHF. Partial CDR3 DNA: TGTGCCAGTAGTATCGGGGGGGCGTTATTTAATTCACCC.